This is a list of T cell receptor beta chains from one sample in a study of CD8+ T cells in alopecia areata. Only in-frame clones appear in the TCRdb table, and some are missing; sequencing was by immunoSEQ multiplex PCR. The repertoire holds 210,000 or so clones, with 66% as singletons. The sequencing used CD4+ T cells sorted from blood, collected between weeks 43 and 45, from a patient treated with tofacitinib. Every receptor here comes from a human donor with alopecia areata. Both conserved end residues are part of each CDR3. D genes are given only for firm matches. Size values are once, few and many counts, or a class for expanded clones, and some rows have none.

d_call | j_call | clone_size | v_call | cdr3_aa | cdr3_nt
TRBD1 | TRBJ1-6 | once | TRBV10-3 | CAISESRTGVFSPLHF | TGTGCCATCAGTGAGTCGAGGACAGGGGTGTTTTCACCCCTCCACTTT
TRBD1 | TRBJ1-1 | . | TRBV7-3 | CASSLAGGAEAFF | TGTGCCAGCAGCTTGGCAGGGGGAGCCGAAGCTTTCTTT
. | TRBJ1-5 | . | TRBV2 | CASNGDYSNQPQHF | TGTGCCAGCAATGGGGATTATAGCAATCAGCCCCAGCATTTT
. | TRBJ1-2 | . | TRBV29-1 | CSVPGAGGYTF | TGCAGCGTTCCGGGGGCGGGTGGCTACACCTTC
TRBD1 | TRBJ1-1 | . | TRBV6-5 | CASTQTGRYSTEAFF | TGTGCCAGCACCCAGACAGGGCGGTATAGCACTGAAGCTTTCTTT
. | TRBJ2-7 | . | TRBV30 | CAWSVTGLGYEQYF | TGTGCCTGGAGTGTGACGGGTTTGGGCTACGAGCAGTACTTC
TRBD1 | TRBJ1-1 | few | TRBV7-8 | CASSLVQGPNTEAFF | TGTGCCAGCAGCTTAGTACAGGGGCCGAACACTGAAGCTTTCTTT
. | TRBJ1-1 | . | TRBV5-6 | CASSFISRMGTEAFF | TGTGCCAGCAGCTTTATAAGCCGGATGGGGACTGAAGCTTTCTTT
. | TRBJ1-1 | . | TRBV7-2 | CASSSRSMNTEAFF | TGTGCCAGCAGCTCCCGGTCTATGAACACTGAAGCTTTCTTT
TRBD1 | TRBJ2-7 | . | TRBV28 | CASSAGQGFTYEQYF | TGTGCCAGCAGTGCGGGACAGGGGTTTACCTACGAGCAGTACTTC
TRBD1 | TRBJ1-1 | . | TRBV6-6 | CASSWGQGGTEAFF | TGTGCCAGCAGTTGGGGACAGGGGGGCACTGAAGCTTTCTTT
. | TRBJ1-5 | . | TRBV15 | CATSRDIYSNQPQHF | TGTGCCACCAGCAGGGACATCTATAGCAATCAGCCCCAGCATTTT
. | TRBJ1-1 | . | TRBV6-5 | CAVVGNTEAFF | TGTGCCGTGGTTGGGAACACTGAAGCTTTCTTT
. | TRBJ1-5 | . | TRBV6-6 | CASSYLRDTNQPQHF | TGTGCCAGCAGTTACCTTCGGGACACAAATCAGCCCCAGCATTTT
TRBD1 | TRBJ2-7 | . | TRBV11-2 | CASSLGQVLPEQYF | TGTGCCAGCAGCCTCGGACAGGTTCTGCCCGAGCAGTACTTC
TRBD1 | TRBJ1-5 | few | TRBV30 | CAWSGGGQPQHF | TGTGCCTGGTCAGGGGGGGGTCAGCCCCAGCATTTT
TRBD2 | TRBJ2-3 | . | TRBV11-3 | CASSQATSGGARDTQYF | TGTGCCAGCAGCCAAGCGACTAGCGGGGGGGCCAGGGATACGCAGTATTTT
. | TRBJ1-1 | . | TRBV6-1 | CASSTGRTDREAFF | TGTGCCAGCAGTACGGGACGGACAGACCGTGAAGCTTTCTTT